Presented here are 29 T cell receptor beta chains from one specimen sequenced in a study of T cell repertoires in cytomegalovirus infection. One entry per CDR3 protein, called by TCRdb with MiXCR from the reads. The sample has under 300,000 distinct CDR3 sequences, less than 25% seen once. Antigens for these TCRs are unknown. The sample here was cultured PBMCs, taken from culture after CMV antigen stimulation. The receptors were sampled from a human donor in good health (CMV status not recorded). Some clones in this sample may be carry-over from other donors' samples.

This clonotype was found many times. The chain uses TRBV7-2 and TRBJ2-7, with D possibly called TRBD1 or TRBD2 (6 bases each). V lost 4 bases and J lost 8, with 15 bases in between. The CDR3 runs to 13 residues. Germline CDR1 reads SGHTA; CDR2 reads FQGNSA. The CDR3 here is CASSSGRGQQQYF. The CDR3 coding sequence is TGTGCCAGCAGCTCGGGCCGGGGGCAGCAGCAGTACTTC.

This clonotype was observed many times. The chain uses TRBV5-6 and TRBJ1-1; D not certain. The V gene lost 1 base and the J gene lost 6 bases, with 10 bases spanning the gap. The CDR3 loop spans 13 amino acids. The germline V gene has CDR1 SGHDT and CDR2 YYEEEE. CDR3 in DNA: TGTGCCAGCAGCTTGTTAGGGATCTCTGAAGCTTTCTTT. Its protein product is CASSLLGISEAFF.

The rearrangement uses TRBV24-1 and TRBJ2-1, with a tentative D call TRBD1 (6 bases). CDR3 length: 22 amino acids. The germline V gene has CDR1 KGHDR and CDR2 SFDVKD. V dropped 5 bases and J dropped 8 bases, with 39 bases sitting between them. CDR3 sequence (DNA): TGTGCCACCAGTGCCCTGGCCCGGGGCCAGGGGTTCGGGCGTACGCAACTTTATGAGCAGTTCTTC. Residues: CATSALARGQGFGRTQLYEQFF.

The V gene is TRBV11-2, the J gene TRBJ2-1; 8 bases match TRBD2. The CDR3 runs 17 residues. Trimming at V came to 4 bases and at J to 5 bases, leaving 13 bases not matched to a gene. Germline assignment: CDR1 SGHAT and CDR2 FQNNGV. CDR3 amino acids: CASSWGLAGGSHNEQFF. As DNA, the CDR3 is TGTGCCAGCAGCTGGGGTCTGGCGGGAGGTTCCCACAATGAGCAGTTCTTC.

V usage is TRBV4-3 and J usage is TRBJ2-1, with TRBD2 matching 12 bases. The CDR3 has 15 amino acids. Germline V gene sequence: CDR1 LGHNA, CDR2 YSLEER. J gave up 10 bases and V 1 base, and 5 bases lay outside the gene matches. The CDR3 coding sequence is TGCGCCAGCAGCCAAGTCTTCGGACTAGCGGGAGAGCAGTTCTTC. Protein sequence: CASSQVFGLAGEQFF.

A note on this clonotype: A much larger clone differs from this one at a single base, so this may be a read error. V gene TRBV28 combines with J gene TRBJ2-1; TRBD1 matches at 7 bases. Germline CDR1 and CDR2: MDHEN and SYDVKM. This CDR3 has 14 amino acids. In DNA, the CDR3 is TGTGCCAGCAGATGGAAGGGGGCCTACAAAGAGCAGTTCTTC. The encoded protein is CASRWKGAYKEQFF.

For this clonotype: At one of its ends the junction is not consistent with the germline gene, which may arise from a read error. V gene TRBV12-3 or TRBV12-4 combines with J gene TRBJ2-5; 9 bases are shared with TRBD2. The CDR3 length is 15 residues. CDR3 sequence: CASGFVSGSLETQYF. The CDR3 DNA reads as TGTGCCAGCGGTTTTGTTAGCGGGAGCCTAGAGACCCAGTACTTC.

This clonotype was observed many times. The V and J genes are TRBV7-2 and TRBJ2-3; unclear D gene. The CDR3 runs 11 residues. The germline gives CDR1 SGHTA, CDR2 FQGNSA. V lost 1 base, J lost 11 bases, and 7 bases lay in between. The CDR3 coding sequence is TGTGCCAGCAGCTTAGACACCGGGCAGTATTTT. Translation gives CASSLDTGQYF.

This chain joins TRBV9 and TRBJ1-3; TRBD1 matches 7 bases. The CDR3 covers 14 residues. Germline V CDR1 and CDR2: SGDLS, YYNGEE. The CDR3 DNA reads as TGTGTCAGAGGGGGCTATCCCTCTGGAAACACCATATATTTT. This codes for CVRGGYPSGNTIYF.

This clonotype has just a few counts. In nucleotides, the CDR3 is TGTGCCATCAGTGACATGGGGTCGAACACTGAAGCTTTCTTT. Translating it yields CAISDMGSNTEAFF. J is TRBJ1-1 and V is TRBV10-3; D not certain. The length of the CDR3 is 14 residues. Germline CDR1 ENHRY, CDR2 SYGVKD. Trimming removed 3 bases from V and 1 base from J, with 9 bases in between.

This clonotype was observed a few times. This chain uses TRBV6-2 or TRBV6-3 with TRBJ2-2; D remains ambiguous. The ends were cut back, 2 bases at V and 7 bases at J, with 5 bases in the middle. The CDR3 contains 12 residues. The germline CDR1 and CDR2 sequences are MNHEY and SVGEGT. The CDR3 loop is CASSYGVGELFF. In DNA, the CDR3 is TGTGCCAGCAGTTACGGGGTCGGGGAGCTGTTTTTT.

The rearrangement links TRBV5-1 to TRBJ2-1, with TRBD1 identical over 10 bases. Germline V gene lookup returns CDR1 SGHRS and CDR2 YFSETQ. The length of the CDR3 is 16 residues. J was trimmed by 8 bases and V by 2 bases; bases with no gene match: 10. CDR3 nucleotide sequence: TGCGCCAGCAGCTTAGGTACGGGGACAGGGGTCTATGAGCAGTTCTTC. Protein product: CASSLGTGTGVYEQFF.

The chain combines TRBV20-1 with TRBJ2-5, with 7 bases matching TRBD2. This CDR3 is built from 13 residues. CDR1 is DFQATT, CDR2 SNEGSKA, per germline (reference sequence). With 3 bases clipped from V and 4 bases from J, the junction kept 5 bases outside the gene matches. The CDR3 loop is CSARGAGLETQYF. The CDR3 nucleotides are TGCAGTGCTAGGGGAGCGGGACTAGAGACCCAGTACTTC.

The sample holds a few counts of this clonotype. V usage is TRBV6-4 and J usage is TRBJ2-3; D is unclear. The CDR3 is made up of 15 amino acids. Germline CDR1 and CDR2: MRHNA and SNTAGT. V gave up 3 bases and J gave up 2 bases, with 12 bases separating them. The CDR3 sequence is CASSERSENTDTQYF. The CDR3 DNA reads as TGTGCCAGCAGTGAGAGGTCGGAAAACACAGATACGCAGTATTTT.

The chain recombines TRBV5-1 with TRBJ2-2; the D gene is possibly TRBD2 (6 bases). From germline, CDR1 is SGHRS and CDR2 YFSETQ. The CDR3 is 15 residues long. V lost 0 bases and J 1 base, leaving 7 bases between the germline ends. CDR3 sequence: CASSLAGVNTGELFF. In DNA form, the CDR3 reads TGCGCCAGCAGCTTGGCGGGGGTGAACACCGGGGAGCTGTTTTTT.

This clonotype was observed at least ten times. The chain couples TRBV12-3 or TRBV12-4 to TRBJ1-1, with D tentatively TRBD1 (5 bases). Trimming left V 5 bases short and J 6 bases short, with 13 bases between. The CDR3 spans 13 residues. CDR3 coding DNA: TGTGCCAGCAGTCCCTTGGGGGGTGCTGAAGCTTTCTTT. Translating it yields CASSPLGGAEAFF.

The rearrangement joins TRBV5-4 to TRBJ1-2; D unresolved. Trimming took off 3 bases at V and 0 bases at J, with 6 bases between the two ends. The CDR3 sequence is 13 residues long. From germline, CDR1 is SGHNT and CDR2 YYREEE (reference sequence). For the CDR3, the DNA is TGTGCCAGCAGCTCGGATCCTAACTATGGCTACACCTTC. This gives the protein CASSSDPNYGYTF.

This clonotype was seen many times. The chain recombines TRBV7-2 with TRBJ2-1; 13 bases match TRBD2. From germline, CDR1 is SGHTA and CDR2 FQGNSA. The trim removed 5 bases at V and 4 bases at J, leaving 5 bases unmatched. The CDR3 has 16 residues. The CDR3 sequence: CASSPRTSGSYNEQFF. The CDR3 DNA reads as TGTGCCAGCAGCCCGAGGACTAGCGGGAGTTACAATGAGCAGTTCTTC.

The chain is built from TRBV10-3 and TRBJ2-3; 8 bases are a match to TRBD2. J was trimmed by 1 base and V by 0 bases; bases with no gene match: 9. Germline CDR1 and CDR2: ENHRY and SYGVKD. The CDR3 consists of 18 residues. The CDR3 region is CAISESSGIGSGTDTQYF. The CDR3 nucleotides read TGTGCCATCAGTGAGTCTAGCGGGATAGGTTCGGGCACAGATACGCAGTATTTT.

The V call is TRBV3-1, the J call TRBJ2-1; TRBD2 matches 9 bases. This CDR3 has 12 residues. V was pared by 10 bases and J by 13 bases, with 11 bases of the junction left unmatched. Germline CDR1 reads LGHDT; CDR2 reads YNNKEL (reference sequence). CDR3 region: CATSATGTSQFF. In DNA, the CDR3 is TGTGCCACCTCTGCCACCGGGACTAGCCAGTTCTTC.

The chain recombines TRBV7-9 with TRBJ2-7; D is possibly TRBD2 (5 bases). The CDR3 has 12 amino acids. The germline CDR1 and CDR2 sequences are SEHNR and FQNEAQ (reference sequence). Trimming removed 1 base at V and 9 bases at J, with 10 bases between. CDR3 sequence (DNA): TGTGCCAGCAGCTTAGAATCTGAGGGGCAGTACTTC. It encodes CASSLESEGQYF.

This clonotype turned up a few times. This chain joins TRBV12-3 or TRBV12-4 and TRBJ1-1; no firm D call. Deletions cut 7 bases from V and 4 bases from J, with 10 bases between. CDR3 length equals 12 residues. CDR3 sequence (DNA): TGTGCCAGCACGTCGTGGGGCACTGAAGCTTTCTTT. Translation gives CASTSWGTEAFF.

This clonotype showed up just a few times. The chain has TRBV5-6 and TRBJ1-5; 10 bases agree with TRBD1. The length of the CDR3 is 16 residues. Germline V gives CDR1 SGHDT, CDR2 YYEEEE. The ends lost 2 bases at V and 3 bases at J; junction bases unmatched: 5. The DNA for the CDR3 is TGTGCCAGCAGCTTACAGGGACAGGGGAACAATCAGCCCCAGCATTTT. It codes for CASSLQGQGNNQPQHF.

The J gene is TRBJ1-5, the V gene TRBV6-5; D gene uncertain. Germline V CDR1 and CDR2: MNHEY, SVGAGI. CDR3 length: 13 residues. Trimming took off 3 bases at V and 5 bases at J, with 8 bases between the two ends. The DNA for the CDR3 is TGTGCCAGCAGTTATAGGTCCGATCAGCCCCAGCATTTT. It encodes CASSYRSDQPQHF.

The chain joins TRBV19 to TRBJ1-1, with 7 bases lining up with TRBD1. The J segment lost 3 bases and the V segment lost 5 bases, leaving 9 bases of the junction unmatched. This CDR3 has 15 amino acids. Germline lookup yields CDR1 LNHDA and CDR2 SQIVND (reference sequence). This CDR3 is CASSPLDREDTEAFF. The CDR3 DNA sequence: TGTGCCAGTAGTCCCCTCGACAGGGAGGACACTGAAGCTTTCTTT.

The J gene is TRBJ2-2, the V gene TRBV2, with 12 bases matching TRBD2. The CDR3 runs 15 residues. Germline CDR1 SNHLY, CDR2 FYNNEI. Trimming at V came to 4 bases and at J to 6 bases, leaving 3 bases not matched to a gene. The CDR3 region has the DNA TGTGCCAGCAGTGGACTAGCGGGAGCCGCCGGGGAGCTGTTTTTT. Amino acids: CASSGLAGAAGELFF. Drawing the rest from reference TRBV2 and TRBJ2-2, the complete variable domain is EPEVTQTPSHQVTQMGQEVILRCVPISNHLYFYWYRQILGQKVEFLVSFYNNEISEKSEIFDDQFSVERPDGSNFTLKIRSTKLEDSAMYFCASSGLAGAAGELFFGEGSRLTVL.

This clonotype has ten or more counts. The V and J genes are TRBV11-2 and TRBJ1-3, with D maybe TRBD1 (6 bases). Germline V lookup: CDR1 SGHAT, CDR2 FQNNGV. Trimming took 3 bases from V and 7 from J, leaving 13 bases between them. The CDR3 totals 14 residues. CDR3 in amino acids: CASSFDRPPNTIYF. DNA for the CDR3: TGTGCCAGCAGCTTCGACAGGCCGCCCAACACCATATATTTT.

The gene calls are TRBV14 and TRBJ1-5, with a possible D match to TRBD1 (5 bases). Per germline, CDR1 SGHDN and CDR2 FVKESK. V lost 0 bases, J lost 1 base, and 16 bases lay in between. The length of the CDR3 is 18 residues. CDR3 protein: CASSQEAGFGGSNQPQHF. Written as DNA, the CDR3 is TGTGCCAGCAGCCAAGAAGCAGGGTTTGGAGGCAGCAATCAGCCCCAGCATTTT.

The CDR3 reads CASSYSLPTDTQYF. As DNA, the CDR3 is TGTGCCAGCAGTTACTCGCTGCCCACAGATACGCAGTATTTT. This chain uses TRBV6-5 with TRBJ2-3; D not resolved. This CDR3 region has 14 residues. V gave up 0 bases and J gave up 2 bases, with 6 bases separating them. Germline V gene sequence: CDR1 MNHEY, CDR2 SVGAGI.